The 30 T cell receptor beta chains reported below all come from one sample, sequenced in a study of blood T cell repertoires in COVID-19. The repertoire was sequenced with immunoSEQ multiplex PCR; TCRdb's copy has only in-frame clones and lacks some. Here the sample spans about 45,000 clones, about 85% being singletons. The sample consisted of peripheral blood. These receptors were collected from an elderly woman with acute or convalescent COVID-19.

The V call is TRBV3-1 (or the pseudogene TRBV3-2), the J call TRBJ2-1; tentatively, D is TRBD2 (5 bases). Germline V gives CDR1 LGHDT, CDR2 YNNKEL (reference sequence). Between the trimmed V and J ends, which lost 4 bases and 4 bases, there was a span of 14 bases. This CDR3 is built from 15 residues. CDR3 residues: CASSLQVWRYNEQFF. CDR3 in DNA: TGTGCCAGCAGCCTTCAGGTTTGGAGGTACAATGAGCAGTTCTTC.

The chain couples TRBV4-2 to TRBJ2-2, with 7 bases that match TRBD2. In germline, CDR1 is LGHNA, CDR2 YNFKEQ. This CDR3 is 16 amino acids long. V lost 0 bases and J lost 4; bases outside the gene matches: 5. Here the CDR3 DNA reads TGTGCCAGCAGCCAAGAAGTAGCGGGTCCCACCGGGGAGCTGTTTTTT. Its translation: CASSQEVAGPTGELFF.

This clone was detected only once. This chain uses TRBV5-5 with TRBJ2-1, with D tentatively TRBD2 (6 bases). Germline V gene data show CDR1 as SGHKS and CDR2 as YYEKEE (reference sequence). V was cut by 2 bases and J by 4 bases, with 10 bases left in between. The CDR3 loop spans 14 amino acids. CDR3 in amino acids: CASSFRTKYNEQFF. Here the CDR3 DNA reads TGTGCCAGCAGCTTCCGGACTAAATACAATGAGCAGTTCTTC.

CDR3 DNA sequence: TGTGCCATCAGTAATAACCTAGCGGGAGTAGGTAAAAATGAGCAGTTCTTC. It is translated as CAISNNLAGVGKNEQFF. The chain employs TRBV10-3 and TRBJ2-1; TRBD2 matches 10 bases. V shed 5 bases and J 7 bases; nucleotides not matched to a gene: 14. This CDR3 is built from 17 residues. Germline CDR1 ENHRY, CDR2 SYGVKD.

The V and J genes are TRBV29-1 and TRBJ1-2; 7 bases agree with TRBD1. Germline values: CDR1 SQVTM, CDR2 ANQGSEA. This CDR3 is 14 amino acids long. With V trimmed by 4 bases and J by 7 bases, 12 bases remained unmatched. Written as DNA, the CDR3 is TGCAGCGTTGCCCTAGGGGGCGCTTATTTTGGCTACACCTTC. As protein: CSVALGGAYFGYTF.

This chain joins TRBV11-3 and TRBJ2-2; D uncertain. This CDR3 spans 15 amino acids. Trimming removed 5 bases from V and 6 bases from J, with 16 bases in between. CDR1 and CDR2 (germline): SGHNT, YENEEA. CDR3 coding DNA: TGTGCCAGCAGCCACCGGGTCACCTCCCCCGGGGAGCTGTTTTTT. It translates to CASSHRVTSPGELFF.

This clone appeared a single time. This chain joins TRBV5-6 and TRBJ2-7; 7 positions match TRBD2. Per germline, CDR1 SGHDT and CDR2 YYEEEE. V was clipped by 4 bases and J by 7 bases; unmatched bases: 17. This CDR3 contains 16 residues. CDR3 nucleotide sequence: TGTGCCAGCAGCAGGCCCGGACTGGGCGGGAGTAGAGAGCAGTACTTC. It specifies CASSRPGLGGSREQYF.

J is TRBJ1-1 and V is TRBV10-3, with TRBD1 matching over 7 bases. The germline V gene has CDR1 ENHRY and CDR2 SYGVKD. This CDR3 comprises 14 residues. V lost 6 bases to trimming and J lost 2 bases; unmatched junction nucleotides: 6. CDR3 nucleotide sequence: TGTGCCATCAGAGGGAAGGGGGCAAACACTGAAGCTTTCTTT. Translation: CAIRGKGANTEAFF.

The chain combines TRBV28 with TRBJ1-1, with D maybe TRBD1 (6 bases). Germline V gene lookup returns CDR1 MDHEN and CDR2 SYDVKM. The V end lost 1 base, the J end lost 10 bases, and 16 bases lay between the germline ends. The CDR3 is made up of 14 amino acids. The CDR3 reads CASSLLVQDRGAFF. For the CDR3, the DNA is TGTGCCAGCAGTTTATTGGTTCAGGACAGAGGAGCTTTCTTT. The full variable domain, its missing parts supplied by reference TRBV28 and TRBJ1-1, is DVKVTQSSRYLVKRTGEKVFLECVQDMDHENMFWYRQDPGLGLRLIYFSYDVKMKEKGDIPEGYSVSREKKERFSLILESASTNQTSMYLCASSLLVQDRGAFFGQGTRLTVV.

The chain has TRBV30 and TRBJ1-1; the match to TRBD1 covers 7 bases. CDR1 and CDR2 (germline): GTSNPN, SVGIG (reference sequence). V lost 3 bases to trimming and J lost 7 bases; unmatched junction nucleotides: 11. The CDR3 is 14 residues long. This chain's CDR3 is CAWRLQGFGFEAFF. The CDR3 DNA sequence: TGTGCCTGGAGATTACAGGGGTTTGGCTTTGAAGCTTTCTTT.

The gene calls are TRBV10-2 and TRBJ1-3; D remains unclear. Trimming pared 2 bases from V and 4 bases from J, leaving 6 bases between. Germline V lookup: CDR1 WSHSY, CDR2 SAAADI. The CDR3 extends over 13 amino acids. In DNA form, the CDR3 reads TGCGCCAGCAGTGAGCAGTCCGGAAACACCATATATTTT. Its protein is CASSEQSGNTIYF.

The rearrangement uses TRBV19 and TRBJ2-1; D is undetermined. The germline gives CDR1 LNHDA, CDR2 SQIVND (reference sequence). The CDR3 is 14 residues long. Trimming took 5 bases from V and 3 from J, leaving 11 bases between them. CDR3 bases: TGTGCCAGTAGTCCCTCGGTGATCTACAATGAGCAGTTCTTC. Residues: CASSPSVIYNEQFF.

This sequence joins TRBV30 and TRBJ1-3; a weak D match, TRBD1 (6 bases). Germline lookup yields CDR1 GTSNPN and CDR2 SVGIG (reference sequence). This CDR3 comprises 14 residues. Trimming took 0 bases from V and 2 from J, leaving 8 bases between them. CDR3 sequence: CAWSVEGAGNTIYF. The CDR3 DNA follows: TGTGCCTGGAGTGTTGAGGGGGCTGGAAACACCATATATTTT. Full variable domain (remainder filled in from reference TRBV30 and TRBJ1-3): SQTIHQWPATLVQPVGSPLSLECTVEGTSNPNLYWYRQAAGRGLQLLFYSVGIGQISSEVPQNLSASRPQDRQFILSSKKLLLSDSGFYLCAWSVEGAGNTIYFGEGSWLTVV.

This clone was recorded a few times. The chain joins TRBV6-5 to TRBJ2-7, with 9 nucleotides matching TRBD2. V lost 0 bases to trimming and J lost 0 bases; unmatched junction nucleotides: 3. In germline, CDR1 is MNHEY, CDR2 SVGAGI. The CDR3 is 16 amino acids. The DNA of the CDR3 is TGTGCCAGCAGTTACTCGCGAGCGGGGGGCTCCTACGAGCAGTACTTC. Translation gives CASSYSRAGGSYEQYF.

CDR3 DNA: TGTGCCAGCAGCATCAGGAGGGGAACTGAAGCTTTCTTT. It specifies CASSIRRGTEAFF. The chain links TRBV12-3 or TRBV12-4 to TRBJ1-1, with D perhaps matching TRBD1 (5 bases). V was shortened by 6 bases and J by 5 bases, with 13 bases between the two germline ends. The CDR3 consists of 13 residues.

The V call is TRBV5-4, the J call TRBJ1-2; the D gene is possibly TRBD1 (5 bases). The CDR3 extends over 14 amino acids. V lost 4 bases to trimming and J lost 3 bases, with 13 bases between them. The V gene's germline CDR1 is SGHNT and CDR2 YYREEE (reference sequence). The CDR3 bases are TGTGCCAGCAGCACATTTGGCAGGGACTATGGCTACACCTTC. This encodes CASSTFGRDYGYTF.

This clone appeared a single time. The gene calls are TRBV11-2 and TRBJ1-1; D might be TRBD1 (5 bases). The germline CDR1 and CDR2 sequences are SGHAT and FQNNGV. Trimming stripped 6 bases from V and 7 bases from J, with 12 bases between. The CDR3 has 12 residues. The DNA of the CDR3 is TGTGCCAGCAGATATACAGGTCGTGAAGCTTTCTTT. Translated, it gives CASRYTGREAFF.

The chain joins TRBV6-5 to TRBJ1-1; TRBD1 matches at 7 bases. The CDR3 has 12 residues. Germline loops: CDR1 MNHEY, CDR2 SVGAGI. V was pared by 6 bases and J by 5 bases, with 3 bases of the junction left unmatched. The CDR3 nucleotides read TGTGCCAGCAGATCGACAGGGACTGAAGCTTTCTTT. Translation gives CASRSTGTEAFF.

The rearrangement uses TRBV11-2 and TRBJ2-7; no clear D gene. This CDR3 is built from 11 residues. Germline values: CDR1 SGHAT, CDR2 FQNNGV. V was shortened by 6 bases and J by 7 bases, with 10 bases between the two germline ends. The CDR3 here is CASRPTEEQYF. In DNA form, the CDR3 reads TGTGCCAGCAGGCCTACCGAGGAGCAGTACTTC.

The chain carries TRBV3-1 (or the pseudogene TRBV3-2) and TRBJ2-7, with D tentatively TRBD2 (6 bases). This CDR3 spans 11 amino acids. The germline V gene has CDR1 LGHDT and CDR2 YNNKEL (reference sequence). Trimming took off 4 bases at V and 7 bases at J, with 8 bases between the two ends. The CDR3 region is CASSLGGEQYF. The DNA for the CDR3 is TGTGCCAGCAGCCTGGGGGGAGAGCAGTACTTC.

The chain's CDR3 is CASSLVSSGRSYEQYF. For the CDR3, the DNA is TGTGCCAGCAGCTTAGTATCTAGCGGGAGGTCCTACGAGCAGTACTTC. This chain uses TRBV7-2 with TRBJ2-7; 11 nucleotides match TRBD2. The CDR3 length is 16 residues. Trimming took 1 base from V and 1 from J; bases not matched to a gene: 3. Germline lookup yields CDR1 SGHTA and CDR2 FQGNSA.

The V call is TRBV18, the J call TRBJ1-1; 7 bases match TRBD1. V lost 1 base, J lost 4 bases, and 3 bases stayed unmatched. This CDR3 spans 14 amino acids. The germline gives CDR1 KGHSH, CDR2 LQKENI. In nucleotides, the CDR3 is TGTGCCAGCTCACCACAGGGGGCCCCCACTGAAGCTTTCTTT. Translating it yields CASSPQGAPTEAFF.

The chain links TRBV3-1 (or the pseudogene TRBV3-2) to TRBJ1-2, with 8 positions matching TRBD1. Per the germline V gene, CDR1 is LGHDT and CDR2 is YNNKEL (reference sequence). The CDR3 spans 13 residues. V was pared by 3 bases and J by 8 bases, with 5 bases of the junction left unmatched. CDR3 in amino acids: CASSHKTGEGYTF. CDR3 DNA: TGTGCCAGCAGCCACAAGACAGGGGAAGGCTACACCTTC.

The chain links TRBV3-1 (or the pseudogene TRBV3-2) to TRBJ2-2; 8 bases align to TRBD1. CDR3 length: 16 amino acids. J was trimmed by 4 bases and V by 4 bases; bases with no gene match: 8. Per germline, CDR1 LGHDT and CDR2 YNNKEL (reference sequence). In nucleotides, the CDR3 is TGTGCCAGCAGCCCCTCGGGACAGGACCTCACCGGGGAGCTGTTTTTT. Translated, it gives CASSPSGQDLTGELFF.

Remarks on this clone: This CDR3 is also generated by other DNA sequences in the sample. The rearrangement joins TRBV6-5 to TRBJ1-3; maybe TRBD1 (6 bases). This CDR3 contains 13 residues. Germline assignment: CDR1 MNHEY and CDR2 SVGAGI. CDR3 sequence reads: CASSQGLGNTIYF. CDR3 coding DNA: TGTGCTAGCTCTCAGGGGCTCGGGAACACCATATATTTT.

The gene calls are TRBV6-5 and TRBJ2-5; D perhaps matches TRBD2 (6 bases). CDR1 MNHEY and CDR2 SVGAGI come from the germline V gene. The germline V and J ends were trimmed by 6 bases and 9 bases, with 17 bases remaining between them. The CDR3 runs 13 residues. The CDR3 bases are TGTGCCAGCAGGAAGGAACTGGGGAGGCCCCAGTACTTC. It specifies CASRKELGRPQYF.

V is TRBV11-2 and J is TRBJ2-7; D unresolved. Per the germline V gene, CDR1 is SGHAT and CDR2 is FQNNGV. The CDR3 consists of 12 residues. The V gene lost 5 bases and the J gene lost 5 bases, with 10 bases spanning the gap. The CDR3 DNA reads as TGTGCCAGCAGCCCCACACCCCACGAGCAGTACTTC. It is translated as CASSPTPHEQYF.

V is TRBV5-4 and J is TRBJ2-5, with TRBD2 matching over 13 bases. Germline V gives CDR1 SGHNT, CDR2 YYREEE (reference sequence). Trimming took 1 base from V and 5 from J; bases not matched to a gene: 8. The length of the CDR3 is 17 residues. The CDR3 reads CASSLSRTSGSGETQYF. CDR3 coding DNA: TGTGCCAGCAGCTTGAGTAGGACTAGCGGGAGTGGGGAGACCCAGTACTTC. The complete variable domain, with remaining parts taken from reference TRBV5-4 and TRBJ2-5, reads ETGVTQSPTHLIKTRGQQVTLRCSSQSGHNTVSWYQQALGQGPQFIFQYYREEENGRGNFPPRFSGLQFPNYSSELNVNALELDDSALYLCASSLSRTSGSGETQYFGPGTRLLVL.

This rearrangement joins TRBV25-1 to TRBJ1-1, with D possibly matching TRBD1 (5 bases). Germline loops: CDR1 MGHDK, CDR2 SYGVNS. The CDR3 consists of 13 residues. Trimming left V 3 bases short and J 7 bases short, with 12 bases between. This chain's CDR3 is CASSEGRRGEAFF. The DNA of the CDR3 is TGTGCCAGCAGTGAGGGGCGGCGAGGTGAAGCTTTCTTT. The complete variable domain, with remaining parts taken from reference TRBV25-1 and TRBJ1-1, reads EADIYQTPRYLVIGTGKKITLECSQTMGHDKMYWYQQDPGMELHLIHYSYGVNSTEKGDLSSESTVSRIRTEHFPLTLESARPSHTSQYLCASSEGRRGEAFFGQGTRLTVV.

This clone is a singleton in its sample. The chain combines TRBV7-8 with TRBJ2-3, with 8 bases lining up with TRBD2. Germline assignment: CDR1 SGHVS and CDR2 FQNEAQ. The CDR3 runs to 16 residues. Losses at the gene ends were 5 bases for V and 2 bases for J; bases not matched to a gene: 9. This CDR3 is CASSPRGSGTTDTQYF. The CDR3 coding sequence is TGTGCCAGCAGCCCGAGGGGTAGCGGGACCACAGATACGCAGTATTTT.